Shown below are 21 T cell receptor beta chains from a single sample sequenced in a study of T cell changes during pregnancy in multiple sclerosis. Here immunoSEQ multiplex PCR was the method, and the copy in TCRdb shows in-frame clones only, minus some. This sample has 30,000 to 35,000 clones; 90% occur once, and the top ten carry about 10%. The input for sequencing was CD8+ T cells from peripheral blood mononuclear cells, taken before pregnancy. The receptors originated from a female donor with multiple sclerosis, enrolled in a pregnancy study.

The V call is TRBV15, the J call TRBJ1-1; D is unresolved. Germline CDR1 and CDR2: LNHNV and YYDKDF (reference sequence). The CDR3 sequence is 15 residues long. Trimming removed 0 bases from V and 4 bases from J, with 12 bases in between. The CDR3 DNA reads TGTGCCACCAGCAGAGATTGGTTGGCTGCCACTGAAGCTTTCTTT. Protein sequence: CATSRDWLAATEAFF.

CDR3 sequence: CASSTRWGELIYEQYF. CDR3 nucleotides: TGTGCCAGTAGTACCAGATGGGGGGAGCTGATCTACGAGCAGTACTTC. The chain joins TRBV19 to TRBJ2-7; D might be TRBD2 (6 bases). Germline V lookup: CDR1 LNHDA, CDR2 SQIVND (reference sequence). The CDR3 is 16 amino acids. Trimming took off 4 bases at V and 3 bases at J, with 19 bases between the two ends.

This chain joins TRBV7-6 and TRBJ2-3; 7 bases match TRBD2. Germline values: CDR1 SGHVS, CDR2 FNYEAQ. V trimming: 8 bases; J trimming: 3 bases; junction bases outside the gene matches: 8. This CDR3 is 14 amino acids long. The CDR3 here is CASGAGSGTDTQYF. CDR3 DNA sequence: TGTGCCAGCGGAGCGGGATCGGGGACAGATACGCAGTATTTT.

The J gene is TRBJ1-1, the V gene TRBV19; D not resolved. The V end was cut by 2 bases, the J end by 3 bases, with 7 bases between. Germline assignment: CDR1 LNHDA and CDR2 SQIVND (reference sequence). The CDR3 covers 13 residues. CDR3: CASSIPLDTEAFF. The CDR3, as DNA: TGTGCCAGTAGTATACCTTTAGACACTGAAGCTTTCTTT.

Concerning this clone: Other DNA sequences within the sample encode an identical CDR3. This chain joins TRBV5-1 and TRBJ1-1; a weak D match, TRBD1 (6 bases). The CDR3 is 15 residues long. CDR1 is SGHRS, CDR2 YFSETQ, per germline. Trimming stripped 0 bases from V and 0 bases from J, with 9 bases between. CDR3 bases: TGCGCCAGCAGCTTGGTAGCAGGGGTGAACACTGAAGCTTTCTTT. Protein sequence: CASSLVAGVNTEAFF.

V usage is TRBV19 and J usage is TRBJ1-1; no reliable D call. Germline CDR1 is LNHDA and CDR2 is SQIVND (reference sequence). V lost 1 base and J lost 2, with 8 bases in between. CDR3 size: 14 residues. In DNA, the CDR3 is TGTGCCAGTAGTATAGGACCAGGAAACACTGAAGCTTTCTTT. Translated, it gives CASSIGPGNTEAFF.

The chain recombines TRBV27 with TRBJ1-1, with D perhaps TRBD1 (6 bases). Germline V gene data show CDR1 as MNHEY and CDR2 as SMNVEV (reference sequence). The CDR3 is made up of 14 amino acids. V dropped 6 bases and J dropped 5 bases, with 16 bases sitting between them. The CDR3 region has the DNA TGTGCCAGCAGGAAACAGGGCTTGTATACTGAAGCTTTCTTT. Protein: CASRKQGLYTEAFF.

The chain couples TRBV25-1 to TRBJ1-1; 8 bases match TRBD1. V was clipped by 7 bases and J by 5 bases; unmatched bases: 3. This CDR3 comprises 12 residues. Germline loops: CDR1 MGHDK, CDR2 SYGVNS. For the CDR3, the DNA is TGTGCCAGCACCAGGGGGCTGACTGAAGCTTTCTTT. This translates into CASTRGLTEAFF. Combining the CDR3 with reference TRBV25-1 and TRBJ1-1 gives the whole variable domain EADIYQTPRYLVIGTGKKITLECSQTMGHDKMYWYQQDPGMELHLIHYSYGVNSTEKGDLSSESTVSRIRTEHFPLTLESARPSHTSQYLCASTRGLTEAFFGQGTRLTVV.

The gene calls are TRBV5-6 and TRBJ2-1; D uncertain. This CDR3 has 16 residues. CDR1 is SGHDT and CDR2 is YYEEEE in the germline V gene. Trimming pared 4 bases from V and 0 bases from J, leaving 14 bases between. In nucleotides, the CDR3 is TGTGCCAGCAGCATCAACCTCCTTAGCTCCTACAATGAGCAGTTCTTC. It is translated as CASSINLLSSYNEQFF.

The sample holds one count of this clone. The chain's CDR3 is CASSTLWGVEAFF. The CDR3 coding sequence is TGTGCCAGCAGTACCCTTTGGGGAGTTGAAGCTTTCTTT. The V and J genes are TRBV6-5 and TRBJ1-1, with unresolved D. This CDR3 comprises 13 residues. Germline CDR1 is MNHEY and CDR2 is SVGAGI. V lost 5 bases and J lost 7, with 14 bases in between.

This clone was seen only once. The chain employs TRBV4-2 and TRBJ2-7, with TRBD2 identical over 7 bases. The germline V gene has CDR1 LGHNA and CDR2 YNFKEQ. V trimming: 0 bases; J trimming: 3 bases; junction bases outside the gene matches: 8. The CDR3 contains 16 residues. In nucleotides, the CDR3 is TGTGCCAGCAGCCAAGATCGGACTAGGACGAACTACGAGCAGTACTTC. Protein: CASSQDRTRTNYEQYF.

The chain uses TRBV6-5 and TRBJ2-7; perhaps TRBD2 as D (6 bases). The germline V gene encodes CDR1 MNHEY and CDR2 SVGAGI. The CDR3 consists of 16 residues. V lost 0 bases, J lost 2 bases, and 14 bases lay in between. CDR3 region: CASSYSLREFAYEQYF. The CDR3 region has the DNA TGTGCCAGCAGTTACTCTCTACGGGAGTTCGCCTACGAGCAGTACTTC.

The chain combines TRBV19 with TRBJ1-1; 7 bases map to TRBD1. Trimming at V came to 9 bases and at J to 0 bases, leaving 4 bases not matched to a gene. Germline V gene lookup returns CDR1 LNHDA and CDR2 SQIVND (reference sequence). The CDR3 loop spans 13 amino acids. In nucleotides, the CDR3 is TGTGCCAGCGGGACAGCCATGAACACTGAAGCTTTCTTT. Translation: CASGTAMNTEAFF.

This chain links TRBV5-6 with TRBJ1-5, with D tentatively TRBD1 (5 bases). V dropped 4 bases and J dropped 6 bases, with 17 bases sitting between them. Germline loops: CDR1 SGHDT, CDR2 YYEEEE. This CDR3 is 15 amino acids long. The CDR3 protein is CASSMGPSGGQPQHF. The CDR3 region has the DNA TGTGCCAGCAGCATGGGACCGTCAGGAGGTCAGCCCCAGCATTTT.

The chain recombines TRBV5-6 with TRBJ1-1; D remains unclear. The CDR3 totals 12 residues. V lost 7 bases, J lost 9 bases, and 16 bases lay in between. The germline CDR1 and CDR2 sequences are SGHDT and YYEEEE. The CDR3 loop is CASSRQVRQAFF. The CDR3 nucleotides are TGTGCCAGCTCGCGCCAAGTGAGGCAAGCTTTCTTT.

The chain employs TRBV6-1 and TRBJ2-7; maybe TRBD2 (5 bases). V lost 5 bases, J lost 5 bases, and 16 bases lay in between. CDR1 and CDR2 from the germline V gene are MNHNS and SASEGT. This CDR3 is 14 amino acids long. Here the CDR3 reads CASSRLEAYDEQYF. DNA of the CDR3: TGTGCCAGCAGTCGGCTGGAGGCATATGACGAGCAGTACTTC.

The gene calls are TRBV28 and TRBJ1-2; TRBD1 agrees at 9 bases. Trimming took 5 bases from V and 6 from J; bases not matched to a gene: 1. This CDR3 is built from 12 residues. CDR1 and CDR2 (germline): MDHEN, SYDVKM. The CDR3 region is CASSGTGHGYTF. The DNA of the CDR3 is TGTGCCAGCAGTGGGACAGGGCATGGCTACACCTTC.

The J gene is TRBJ1-6, the V gene TRBV25-1; no clear D. CDR1 and CDR2 from the germline V gene are MGHDK and SYGVNS. V lost 1 base and J 5 bases, leaving 6 bases between the germline ends. The CDR3 loop spans 14 amino acids. The CDR3 loop is CASSEWGDNSPLHF. The CDR3, as DNA: TGTGCCAGCAGTGAATGGGGAGATAATTCACCCCTCCACTTT.

As regards this clone: At one end the junction does not follow the germline gene, possibly because of a read error. The chain has TRBV5-4 and TRBJ2-7; 8 nucleotides align to TRBD1. This CDR3 has 12 residues. Germline CDR1 and CDR2: SGHNT and YYREEE (reference sequence). The CDR3 loop reads CASSQGAYEQCF. CDR3 in DNA: TGTGCCAGCAGCCAGGGGGCCTACGAGCAGTGCTTC.

This clone was seen a single time. The gene calls are TRBV4-3 and TRBJ2-1, with 10 bases lining up with TRBD1. V lost 4 bases, J lost 3 bases, and 3 bases stayed unmatched. Germline V gives CDR1 LGHNA, CDR2 YSLEER. The CDR3 is 15 residues long. The CDR3 nucleotides read TGCGCCAGCAGCCTCGGGACAGGGGACTACAATGAGCAGTTCTTC. It specifies CASSLGTGDYNEQFF.

The gene calls are TRBV2 and TRBJ1-5; D remains ambiguous. Per the germline V gene, CDR1 is SNHLY and CDR2 is FYNNEI. Trimming pared 3 bases from V and 2 bases from J, leaving 20 bases between. The CDR3 has 18 residues. This chain's CDR3 is CASSDGYRSLGGNQPQHF. The CDR3 DNA follows: TGTGCCAGCAGTGACGGGTATAGAAGCCTTGGTGGCAATCAGCCCCAGCATTTT.